The 11 T cell receptor beta chains presented below share a single source sample, sequenced in a study of blood T cell repertoires in COVID-19. Assay used: immunoSEQ multiplex PCR; TCRdb lists only in-frame clones, some missing. The sample yields around 190,000 clones, approximately 80% seen once. Sequencing input: peripheral blood. These receptors all come from a human donor in a cohort sampled during active COVID-19.

The chain carries TRBV29-1 and TRBJ2-1; possibly TRBD2 for D (6 bases). This CDR3 spans 14 amino acids. Germline loops: CDR1 SQVTM, CDR2 ANQGSEA. The germline V and J ends were trimmed by 4 bases and 4 bases, with 14 bases remaining between them. Here the CDR3 reads CSVGRGSSYNEQFF. The CDR3 nucleotides read TGCAGCGTTGGGCGGGGCAGTTCTTACAATGAGCAGTTCTTC.

The gene calls are TRBV2 and TRBJ1-3; 7 bases are a match to TRBD1. The CDR3 extends over 14 amino acids. The ends lost 8 bases at V and 0 bases at J; junction bases unmatched: 4. Germline CDR1 and CDR2: SNHLY and FYNNEI. The CDR3 DNA is TGTGCCAGCCACCCAGGGGGCTCTGGAAACACCATATATTTT. Protein: CASHPGGSGNTIYF.

The chain uses TRBV19 and TRBJ2-2; D unresolved. This CDR3 contains 16 residues. V lost 3 bases, J lost 0 bases, and 11 bases lay in between. Germline V gene data show CDR1 as LNHDA and CDR2 as SQIVND (reference sequence). In nucleotides, the CDR3 is TGTGCCAGTAGTATGTTTTCAGGATCGAACACCGGGGAGCTGTTTTTT. This sequence encodes CASSMFSGSNTGELFF.

The J gene is TRBJ2-2, the V gene TRBV20-1; no definite D call. Trimming stripped 3 bases from V and 8 bases from J, with 7 bases between. This CDR3 spans 11 amino acids. CDR1 and CDR2 (germline): DFQATT, SNEGSKA (reference sequence). The CDR3 sequence is CSASPRGELFF. In DNA form, the CDR3 reads TGCAGTGCTAGCCCCCGGGGGGAGCTGTTTTTT.

This clone has a single count. This chain connects TRBV5-8 to TRBJ1-4; D remains ambiguous. Trimming cost V 4 bases and J 4 bases, with 14 bases left between them. Germline-derived CDR1 and CDR2 are SGHTS and YDEGEE. This CDR3 spans 15 amino acids. This chain's CDR3 is CASSSGILFNEKLFF. CDR3 DNA sequence: TGTGCCAGCAGCAGCGGGATACTCTTTAATGAAAAACTGTTTTTT.

This chain joins TRBV28 and TRBJ1-2; the D is unclear. The germline V and J ends were trimmed by 3 bases and 0 bases, with 14 bases remaining between them. Germline V gives CDR1 MDHEN, CDR2 SYDVKM. The CDR3 is 16 residues long. CDR3: CASSLWAEGTNYGYTF. CDR3 nucleotides: TGTGCCAGCAGTTTGTGGGCGGAGGGTACTAACTATGGCTACACCTTC.

This clone was seen repeatedly, ten times or more. The genes are TRBV27 and TRBJ1-6; 10 bases agree with TRBD1. The germline gives CDR1 MNHEY, CDR2 SMNVEV (reference sequence). The CDR3 totals 17 residues. Germline trimming cut 7 bases from V and 9 bases from J; bases unmatched to any gene: 15. CDR3 coding DNA: TGTGCCAGCAAACCACTACTCCGGGACAGGGGTGGTTCACCCCTCCACTTT. Its protein is CASKPLLRDRGGSPLHF.

The chain employs TRBV28 and TRBJ2-5, with a weak D call TRBD1 (6 bases). Between the trimmed V and J ends, which lost 2 bases and 3 bases, there was a span of 13 bases. The CDR3 contains 15 residues. CDR1 is MDHEN and CDR2 is SYDVKM in the germline V gene. CDR3 bases: TGTGCCAGCAGTTTAGGGGGCGTCCTGGAAGAGACCCAGTACTTC. It specifies CASSLGGVLEETQYF.

The chain joins TRBV12-1 to TRBJ1-2; the table gives TRBD1 as D, unverified against the DNA. TRBV12-1 is deemed a pseudogene. The CDR3 runs to 17 residues. CDR3 region: CASSFGDRGLSNYGYTF. The CDR3 DNA reads as TGTGCCAGCAGCTTTGGGGACAGGGGGCTATCTAACTATGGCTACACCTTC.

The gene calls are TRBV29-1 and TRBJ1-5; 7 bases match TRBD1. Germline V gene lookup returns CDR1 SQVTM and CDR2 ANQGSEA. Trimming took 8 bases from V and 2 from J; bases not matched to a gene: 6. The length of the CDR3 is 13 residues. CDR3 sequence reads: CSTGGTGNQPQHF. Written as DNA, the CDR3 is TGCAGCACAGGCGGGACAGGCAATCAGCCCCAGCATTTT. The full variable domain, with the rest looked up from reference TRBV29-1 and TRBJ1-5, is SAVISQKPSRDICQRGTSLTIQCQVDSQVTMMFWYRQQPGQSLTLIATANQGSEATYESGFVIDKFPISRPNLTFSTLTVSNMSPEDSSIYLCSTGGTGNQPQHFGDGTRLSIL.

This chain links TRBV28 with TRBJ1-1, with TRBD1 matching over 7 bases. V shed 3 bases, J shed 0 bases, and the junction held 1 base outside the gene matches. This CDR3 has 14 amino acids. CDR1 and CDR2 (germline): MDHEN, SYDVKM. CDR3 nucleotides: TGTGCCAGCAGTTTGCAGGGGGTGAACACTGAAGCTTTCTTT. Its translation is CASSLQGVNTEAFF. The full variable domain, rest sourced from reference TRBV28 and TRBJ1-1, is DVKVTQSSRYLVKRTGEKVFLECVQDMDHENMFWYRQDPGLGLRLIYFSYDVKMKEKGDIPEGYSVSREKKERFSLILESASTNQTSMYLCASSLQGVNTEAFFGQGTRLTVV.